This is a list of T cell receptor beta chains from one sample in a study of shared clonotypes between healthy human individuals. TCRdb keeps only in-frame clones here, not all; method: immunoSEQ multiplex PCR. The repertoire holds roughly 410,000 clones, with about 97% as singletons. The sequencing sample was made of memory CD8+ T cells sorted from blood. These receptors were obtained from a man aged 30 to 39 in good health. The conserved cysteine and the conserved F or W are not part of the CDR3 here. Each record gives: J gene, D gene, V gene, CDR3 protein. The D gene is left open where the match is weak.

j_gene: TRBJ2-7; d_gene: TRBD2; v_gene: TRBV28; CDR3aa: ASSLRGPGTRGGEQY
j_gene: TRBJ2-1; d_gene: -; v_gene: TRBV11-2; CDR3aa: ATSDYAYVYNEQF
j_gene: TRBJ2-7; d_gene: TRBD2; v_gene: TRBV4-2; CDR3aa: ASSREREGPNEQY
j_gene: TRBJ1-1; d_gene: -; v_gene: TRBV6-5; CDR3aa: ASSYSALQNTEAF
j_gene: TRBJ2-7; d_gene: TRBD1; v_gene: TRBV25-1; CDR3aa: ASSDPGQGAYEQY
j_gene: TRBJ1-1; d_gene: -; v_gene: TRBV6-1; CDR3aa: ASSEGSSSNGAF
j_gene: TRBJ2-1; d_gene: TRBD2; v_gene: TRBV28; CDR3aa: ASSFRLADEQF
j_gene: TRBJ2-7; d_gene: -; v_gene: TRBV15; CDR3aa: ATSRDLGGPYEQY
j_gene: TRBJ1-2; d_gene: TRBD1; v_gene: TRBV6-6; CDR3aa: ASSQTRDSDYGYT
j_gene: TRBJ2-2; d_gene: -; v_gene: TRBV28; CDR3aa: ASSFPRLRTGELF
j_gene: TRBJ2-3; d_gene: TRBD2; v_gene: TRBV5-4; CDR3aa: ASSLSLAGGPVTDTQY
j_gene: TRBJ1-1; d_gene: -; v_gene: TRBV28; CDR3aa: ASTLRGPEAF
j_gene: TRBJ2-3; d_gene: -; v_gene: TRBV7-9; CDR3aa: ASSSQGRVTDTQY
j_gene: TRBJ2-7; d_gene: TRBD1; v_gene: TRBV4-2; CDR3aa: ASSQDSGTVPSYEQY
j_gene: TRBJ2-7; d_gene: -; v_gene: TRBV27; CDR3aa: ASSSGVGVAYEQY
j_gene: TRBJ2-7; d_gene: TRBD1; v_gene: TRBV7-9; CDR3aa: ASTSDRGGTYEQY
j_gene: TRBJ2-7; d_gene: TRBD1; v_gene: TRBV5-8; CDR3aa: ASSLATGVYEQY
j_gene: TRBJ2-1; d_gene: TRBD1; v_gene: TRBV6-5; CDR3aa: ASSFRQGSAEQF
j_gene: TRBJ2-1; d_gene: -; v_gene: TRBV14; CDR3aa: ASSRGPYNEQF
j_gene: TRBJ2-3; d_gene: TRBD2; v_gene: TRBV2; CDR3aa: ASRSGGATDTQY
j_gene: TRBJ1-4; d_gene: -; v_gene: TRBV2; CDR3aa: ASSVRTNEKLF
j_gene: TRBJ1-1; d_gene: -; v_gene: TRBV19; CDR3aa: ASSRRVGNTEAF
j_gene: TRBJ1-1; d_gene: -; v_gene: TRBV28; CDR3aa: ACRLGPEAF
j_gene: TRBJ1-2; d_gene: -; v_gene: TRBV7-2; CDR3aa: ASSLARLYGYT
j_gene: TRBJ2-7; d_gene: -; v_gene: TRBV7-2; CDR3aa: ASSLVGTPYEQY
j_gene: TRBJ1-2; d_gene: TRBD1; v_gene: TRBV28; CDR3aa: ASRRTGNLRGYT
j_gene: TRBJ2-3; d_gene: TRBD1; v_gene: TRBV28; CDR3aa: ASSSGTGNTDTQY
j_gene: TRBJ2-7; d_gene: TRBD1; v_gene: TRBV18; CDR3aa: ASSPRDSEQY
j_gene: TRBJ2-3; d_gene: -; v_gene: TRBV6-6; CDR3aa: ASSYPGGTDTQY
j_gene: TRBJ1-3; d_gene: -; v_gene: TRBV27; CDR3aa: ASSTLQGSSGNTIY
j_gene: TRBJ2-2; d_gene: -; v_gene: TRBV10-3; CDR3aa: AIRRELTTNTGELF
j_gene: TRBJ2-1; d_gene: TRBD2; v_gene: TRBV7-3; CDR3aa: ASSARSGRASYNEQF
j_gene: TRBJ2-1; d_gene: -; v_gene: TRBV15; CDR3aa: ATSRGGTVSSYNEQF
j_gene: TRBJ2-7; d_gene: -; v_gene: TRBV28; CDR3aa: ASSSRVGVSYEQY
j_gene: TRBJ2-1; d_gene: TRBD2; v_gene: TRBV28; CDR3aa: ASSPSGRRNLNEQF
j_gene: TRBJ1-2; d_gene: TRBD1; v_gene: TRBV7-8; CDR3aa: ASSPGQGAHINYGYT